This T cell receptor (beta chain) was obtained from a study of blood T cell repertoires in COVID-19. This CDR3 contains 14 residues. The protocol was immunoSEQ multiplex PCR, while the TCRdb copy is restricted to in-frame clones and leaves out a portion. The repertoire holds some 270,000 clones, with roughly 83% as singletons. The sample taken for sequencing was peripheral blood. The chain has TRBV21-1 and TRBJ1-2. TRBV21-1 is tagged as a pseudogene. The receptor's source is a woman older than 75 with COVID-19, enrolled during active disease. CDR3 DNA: TGTGCCAGCAGCCTGGCGGGGGCGGTCTATGGCTACACCTTC. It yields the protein CASSLAGAVYGYTF.